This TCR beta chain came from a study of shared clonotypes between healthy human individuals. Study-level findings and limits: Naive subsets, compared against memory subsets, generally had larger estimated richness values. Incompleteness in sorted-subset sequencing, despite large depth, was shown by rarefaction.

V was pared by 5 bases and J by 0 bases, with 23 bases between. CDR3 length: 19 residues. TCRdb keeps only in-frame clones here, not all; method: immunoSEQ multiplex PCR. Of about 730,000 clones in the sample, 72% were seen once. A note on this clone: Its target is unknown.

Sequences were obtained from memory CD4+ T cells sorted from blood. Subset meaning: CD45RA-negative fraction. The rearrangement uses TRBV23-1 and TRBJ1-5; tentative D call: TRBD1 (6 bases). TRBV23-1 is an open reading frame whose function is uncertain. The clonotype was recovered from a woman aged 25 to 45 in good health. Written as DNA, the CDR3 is TGCGCCAGCAGTGCCCGGAGGAGGGGGACCTCGTATAGCAATCAGCCCCAGCATTTT. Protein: CASSARRRGTSYSNQPQHF.